Below, 10 T cell receptor beta chains from the same sample are listed, as sequenced in a study of shared clonotypes between healthy human individuals. The table came from immunoSEQ multiplex PCR; TCRdb's copy has only in-frame clones and leaves some out. The sample consists of 1,400,000 or so clones, 98% of them appearing once. The sample taken for sequencing was naive CD4+ T cells sorted from blood. Subset here: CD45RA+ positively selected. These receptors were taken from a man under 40 in good health.

The chain combines TRBV18 with TRBJ2-1, with 12 bases fitting TRBD2. CDR1 KGHSH and CDR2 LQKENI come from the germline V gene. The V and J ends lost 3 bases and 7 bases, in that order; junction bases with no gene match: 7. This CDR3 spans 16 amino acids. The DNA for the CDR3 is TGTGCCAGCTCACCCCTAGCGGGAGGGCACATGAATGAGCAGTTCTTC. Protein product: CASSPLAGGHMNEQFF.

This clone appeared a single time. The J gene is TRBJ2-4, the V gene TRBV2; D is possibly TRBD2 (5 bases). The CDR3 runs to 12 residues. Germline V gene sequence: CDR1 SNHLY, CDR2 FYNNEI. V lost 7 bases and J 15 bases, leaving 19 bases between the germline ends. CDR3 coding DNA: TGTGCCAGCAATCGCGGTGGGAGTGAACGGTACTTC. It encodes CASNRGGSERYF. Full variable domain (outside the CDR3, taken from reference TRBV2 and TRBJ2-4): EPEVTQTPSHQVTQMGQEVILRCVPISNHLYFYWYRQILGQKVEFLVSFYNNEISEKSEIFDDQFSVERPDGSNFTLKIRSTKLEDSAMYFCASNRGGSERYFGAGTRLSVL.

This chain joins TRBV29-1 and TRBJ2-4, with D possibly being TRBD1 (6 bases). The CDR3 contains 17 residues. V lost 3 bases and J lost 0, with 18 bases in between. Germline V CDR1 and CDR2: SQVTM, ANQGSEA. The CDR3, as DNA: TGCAGCGTTGAGGTCGACAGGAGAAATCTAGCCAAAAACATTCAGTACTTC. Its translation: CSVEVDRRNLAKNIQYF. Based on the CDR3 plus reference TRBV29-1 and TRBJ2-4, the full variable domain is SAVISQKPSRDICQRGTSLTIQCQVDSQVTMMFWYRQQPGQSLTLIATANQGSEATYESGFVIDKFPISRPNLTFSTLTVSNMSPEDSSIYLCSVEVDRRNLAKNIQYFGAGTRLSVL.

The rearrangement links TRBV5-1 to TRBJ2-1, with TRBD2 matching over 8 bases. V gave up 3 bases and J gave up 4 bases; unmatched junction bases: 6. Germline CDR1 reads SGHRS; CDR2 reads YFSETQ. The length of the CDR3 is 15 residues. CDR3 region: CASSSPERGYNEQFF. For the CDR3, the DNA is TGCGCCAGCAGCTCCCCTGAGCGGGGGTACAATGAGCAGTTCTTC.

This clone was detected only once. The chain combines TRBV5-1 with TRBJ1-4; 10 nucleotides align to TRBD1. CDR1 SGHRS and CDR2 YFSETQ come from the germline V gene. The CDR3 is made up of 16 amino acids. Trimming removed 3 bases from V and 0 bases from J; junction bases left unmatched: 2. CDR3 nucleotides: TGCGCCAGCAGCTCGACAGGGGGCACAACTAATGAAAAACTGTTTTTT. It translates to CASSSTGGTTNEKLFF.

The rearrangement links TRBV6-5 to TRBJ2-1; D is undetermined. CDR1 and CDR2 (germline): MNHEY, SVGAGI. This CDR3 is built from 15 residues. Trimming removed 2 bases at V and 3 bases at J, with 11 bases between. The CDR3 DNA sequence: TGTGCCAGCAGTTACAATCCGGCCAGCTACAATGAGCAGTTCTTC. This translates into CASSYNPASYNEQFF.

The rearrangement uses TRBV10-3 and TRBJ2-1, with TRBD2 matching over 7 bases. Germline V gives CDR1 ENHRY, CDR2 SYGVKD. V shed 5 bases, J shed 1 base, and the junction held 8 bases outside the gene matches. This CDR3 is built from 16 residues. CDR3 DNA: TGTGCCATCAGTCGCTGGGGGGGAGAGTCCTACAATGAGCAGTTCTTC. Amino acids: CAISRWGGESYNEQFF.

CDR3 region: CASSPKGQGAYEQYF. DNA for the CDR3: TGTGCCAGCAGCCCGAAAGGACAGGGGGCCTACGAGCAGTACTTC. The chain employs TRBV5-4 and TRBJ2-7, with 10 bases aligning to TRBD1. Germline V gene sequence: CDR1 SGHNT, CDR2 YYREEE (reference sequence). Germline trimming cut 4 bases from V and 2 bases from J; bases unmatched to any gene: 6. This CDR3 has 15 amino acids.

The chain recombines TRBV14 with TRBJ2-7, with a possible D match to TRBD2 (6 bases). CDR3 length: 14 amino acids. Germline CDR1 SGHDN, CDR2 FVKESK. The V end was cut by 1 base, the J end by 4 bases, with 11 bases between. The CDR3 sequence: CASSQAGVGYEQYF. Written as DNA, the CDR3 is TGTGCCAGCAGCCAAGCGGGAGTTGGATACGAGCAGTACTTC.

V usage is TRBV6-1 and J usage is TRBJ2-6; D uncertain. V was trimmed by 4 bases and J by 0 bases, leaving 7 bases between them. The germline gives CDR1 MNHNS, CDR2 SASEGT. This CDR3 region has 15 residues. The CDR3 bases are TGTGCCAGCAGTGGAGTGAGCTCTGGGGCCAACGTCCTGACTTTC. Encoded protein: CASSGVSSGANVLTF.